The rows below give T cell receptor beta chains drawn from one sample of a study of blood T cell repertoires in COVID-19. TCRdb's table, derived via immunoSEQ multiplex PCR, lists solely in-frame clones and lacks some. Of some 60,000 clones listed, about 91% are singletons. The sample comprised peripheral blood. The source is a man between 60 and 70 years old with acute or convalescent COVID-19. Each CDR3 is given with its conserved first and last residue. The D gene is left open where the match is weak. The listing skips clone size in some rows; elsewhere it reads once, few, many or a size class.

size	V	D	J	DNA	CDR3
NA	TRBV9	NA	TRBJ1-1	TGTGCCAGCAGCCCCCTTACGGGGTCAAGCACTGAAGCTTTCTTT	CASSPLTGSSTEAFF
NA	TRBV10-3	TRBD2	TRBJ2-3	TGTGCCATCACCATAAAAAGGCTACGAGGACTAGCGGGAGAGAGTGAGGCCACAGATACGCAGTATTTT	CAITIKRLRGLAGESEATDTQYF
once	TRBV6-5	NA	TRBJ1-1	TGTGCCAGCAGGAAGAGAAACCTGAACACTGAAGCTTTCTTT	CASRKRNLNTEAFF
NA	TRBV30	TRBD2	TRBJ2-3	TGTGCCTGGAGTCATGGGACTAGCGGGAGGGTAGATACGCAGTATTTT	CAWSHGTSGRVDTQYF
NA	TRBV12-5	NA	TRBJ2-2	TGTGCTAGTGCCGGACAGAACACCGGGGAGCTGTTTTTT	CASAGQNTGELFF
NA	TRBV5-4	TRBD1	TRBJ2-7	TGTGCCAGCAGCCTGGAGACAGGGTCCTACGAGCAGTACTTC	CASSLETGSYEQYF
NA	TRBV7-9	NA	TRBJ2-7	TGTGCCAGCAGCTTAACTAACTACGAGCAGTACTTC	CASSLTNYEQYF
NA	TRBV10-3	TRBD1	TRBJ1-6	TGTGCCATCAGATCGGACAGGGGCAATTCACCCCTCCACTTT	CAIRSDRGNSPLHF
NA	TRBV2	NA	TRBJ1-2	TGTGCCAGCAGTGAAACTAGAGTAGCTAACTATGGCTACACCTTC	CASSETRVANYGYTF
NA	TRBV3-1/TRBV3-2	TRBD1	TRBJ1-1	TGTGCCAGCAGCCAAGAGAAGGGACAGGGGGCGGTGGAGAACACTGAAGCTTTCTTT	CASSQEKGQGAVENTEAFF
NA	TRBV28	NA	TRBJ1-2	TGTGCCAGCGATCAGGGATCTGGCTACACCTTC	CASDQGSGYTF
NA	TRBV7-9	NA	TRBJ2-7	TGTGCCAGCAGCTTAGCTTTCGGGGGCGGGAGTCCCTACGAGCAGTACTTC	CASSLAFGGGSPYEQYF
NA	TRBV2	TRBD1	TRBJ1-1	TGTGCCAGCATCCGGGACAGGGACACTGAAGCTTTCTTT	CASIRDRDTEAFF
NA	TRBV5-1	TRBD2	TRBJ2-7	TGCGCCAGCAGCTTAGGAGGACTAGCGGGAGGGCTTGGAGAGCAGTACTTC	CASSLGGLAGGLGEQYF
NA	TRBV29-1	TRBD1	TRBJ1-1	TGCAGCGTTAAGGTGGGGACAGAGAACACTGAAGCTTTCTTT	CSVKVGTENTEAFF
once	TRBV27	TRBD2	TRBJ2-1	TGTGCCAGCAGTTTAGGCGGGAGGTACTACAATGAGCAGTTCTTC	CASSLGGRYYNEQFF
once	TRBV11-2	TRBD1	TRBJ2-3	TGTGCCAGCAGTCATGGACAGGATCGTGATACGCAGTATTTT	CASSHGQDRDTQYF
NA	TRBV4-1	TRBD1	TRBJ2-1	TGCGCCAGCAGCCGGACAGGGGGCAATGAGCAGTTCTTC	CASSRTGGNEQFF
NA	TRBV6-5	NA	TRBJ2-7	TGTGCCAGCAGGGCGGACTGGAGGGAGCAGTACTTC	CASRADWREQYF
NA	TRBV3-1/TRBV3-2	TRBD2	TRBJ2-2	TGTGCCAGCAGCCAAAGGGGACTAGCGGGGGGCGGGGAGCTGTTTTTT	CASSQRGLAGGGELFF
NA	TRBV5-1	TRBD1	TRBJ2-7	TGCGCCAGCAGCCCAGCCTCGACAGGGCCGTTACTCGAGCAGTACTTC	CASSPASTGPLLEQYF
NA	TRBV4-1	TRBD2	TRBJ2-1	TGCGCCAGCAGCCAAGATAGCGGGAGGGTCGGGAATGAGCAGTTCTTC	CASSQDSGRVGNEQFF
NA	TRBV7-2	NA	TRBJ2-3	TGTGCCAGCAGCTTCAGCGTTGCGGGTAGCACAGATACGCAGTATTTT	CASSFSVAGSTDTQYF
NA	TRBV27	NA	TRBJ2-7	TGTGCCAGCAGGCGACGGGCAGGGGAAAATTTC	CASRRRAGENF